One and the same sample provided the 4 T cell receptor beta chains below, sequenced in a study of cytomegalovirus exposure and HLA in healthy donors. PCR employed 60 Vbeta and 13 Jbeta primers. Method: immunoSEQ multiplex PCR; TCRdb's copy keeps in-frame clones and lacks some. In the table there are some 150,000 clones, 82% of which are singletons. Sequenced input: PBMCs. The receptor set was obtained from a man younger than 35 in good health and CMV-seropositive.

V usage is TRBV6-1 and J usage is TRBJ2-3; D is unresolved. The length of the CDR3 is 13 residues. V was pared by 4 bases and J by 0 bases, with 5 bases between. Germline values: CDR1 MNHNS, CDR2 SASEGT. The DNA of the CDR3 is TGTGCCAGCAGTGTCCCTAGCACAGATACGCAGTATTTT. This translates into CASSVPSTDTQYF.

CDR3 in DNA: TGTGCCAGCAGCAACTGGGCGGGAGGGCCTGGAGATACGCAGTATTTT. Encoded protein: CASSNWAGGPGDTQYF. The chain couples TRBV11-2 to TRBJ2-3, with TRBD2 identical over 9 bases. In germline, CDR1 is SGHAT, CDR2 FQNNGV. The CDR3 totals 16 residues. The V gene end was trimmed by 5 bases and the J gene end by 5 bases; junction bases not matched to a gene: 11.

The rearrangement joins TRBV28 to TRBJ1-4; no firm D call. This CDR3 region has 11 residues. From germline, CDR1 is MDHEN and CDR2 SYDVKM. V lost 5 bases and J lost 5, with 3 bases in between. The CDR3 loop reads CASSRNEKLFF. The CDR3, as DNA: TGTGCCAGCAGTCGGAATGAAAAACTGTTTTTT.

The chain has TRBV6-6 and TRBJ2-5, with 7 bases lining up with TRBD1. V lost 5 bases, J lost 5 bases, and 8 bases stayed unmatched. This CDR3 region has 14 residues. Germline loops: CDR1 MNHNY, CDR2 SVGAGI (reference sequence). The CDR3 coding sequence is TGTGCCAGCAGTACACCGACAGGGTTGGAGACCCAGTACTTC. Protein sequence: CASSTPTGLETQYF.